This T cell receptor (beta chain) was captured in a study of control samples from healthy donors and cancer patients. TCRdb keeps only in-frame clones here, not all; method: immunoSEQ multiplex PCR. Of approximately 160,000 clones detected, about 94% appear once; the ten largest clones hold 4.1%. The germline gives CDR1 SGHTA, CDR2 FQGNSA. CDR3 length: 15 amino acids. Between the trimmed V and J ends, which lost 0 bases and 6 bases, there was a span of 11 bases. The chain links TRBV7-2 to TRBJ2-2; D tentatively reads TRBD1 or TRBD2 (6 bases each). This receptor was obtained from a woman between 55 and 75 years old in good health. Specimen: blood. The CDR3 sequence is CASSLAEGGAGELFF. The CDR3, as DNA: TGTGCCAGCAGCTTAGCAGAGGGGGGTGCCGGGGAGCTGTTTTTT. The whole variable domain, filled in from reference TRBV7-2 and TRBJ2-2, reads GAGVSQSPSNKVTEKGKDVELRCDPISGHTALYWYRQSLGQGLEFLIYFQGNSAPDKSGLPSDRFSAERTGGSVSTLTIQRTQQEDSAVYLCASSLAEGGAGELFFGEGSRLTVL.